This T cell receptor beta chain derives from a study of response to subunit inactivated influenza vaccine. The study, taken as a whole, reports: A suggestion made by the authors is that each seasonal influenza vaccination recruits few new T cells.

MiXCR, applied by TCRdb to the RT-PCR reads, yields one record per CDR3 protein. The sample consists of about 780,000 distinct CDR3 sequences, about 18% of them appearing once. A note on this clonotype: Its specificity is unknown.

Germline values: CDR1 KGHSH, CDR2 LQKENI. The CDR3 length is 13 residues. The V and J ends lost 4 bases and 5 bases, in that order; junction bases with no gene match: 5. The sample in question was PBMCs from blood, obtained more than 4 days after vaccination. The rearrangement links TRBV18 to TRBJ2-7, with TRBD1 matching over 7 bases. This TCR derives from a man aged 50 or older who received an inactivated influenza vaccine. The CDR3, as DNA: TGTGCCAGCTCACTGGGACAGACGAACGAGCAGTACTTC. Translation gives CASSLGQTNEQYF.